A single sample is the source of the 8 T cell receptor beta chains below, sequenced in a study of blood T cell repertoires in COVID-19. Repertoires were generated with immunoSEQ multiplex PCR, while TCRdb's copy carries only in-frame clones and drops some. The sample lists under 300,000 clones, around four fifths seen once, with around 6.5% in the top ten. Sequenced input: peripheral blood. All receptors derive from a woman aged 55-70 years with active or convalescent COVID-19.

The V call is TRBV9, the J call TRBJ1-3; tentative D call: TRBD1 (6 bases). This CDR3 is built from 16 residues. The V gene lost 3 bases and the J gene lost 0 bases, with 13 bases spanning the gap. Germline V CDR1 and CDR2: SGDLS, YYNGEE. The CDR3 DNA is TGTGCCAGCAGCGACCCAACAGGGCTCTCTGGAAACACCATATATTTT. As protein: CASSDPTGLSGNTIYF. Variable domain in full (rest from reference TRBV9 and TRBJ1-3): DSGVTQTPKHLITATGQRVTLRCSPRSGDLSVYWYQQSLDQGLQFLIQYYNGEERAKGNILERFSAQQFPDLHSELNLSSLELGDSALYFCASSDPTGLSGNTIYFGEGSWLTVV.

A note on this clone: Germline is not matched at one junction end, which may reflect a read error. The rearrangement links TRBV7-7 to TRBJ2-3, with D tentatively TRBD1 (6 bases). Germline V gives CDR1 SSHAT, CDR2 FNYEAQ (reference sequence). This CDR3 spans 14 amino acids. CDR3 sequence reads: CASSLVGAGDTQYF. DNA of the CDR3: TGTGCTAGCAGCTTAGTGGGGGCTGGAGATACGCAGTATTTT.

The rearrangement joins TRBV9 to TRBJ2-7, with D maybe TRBD2 (5 bases). With 4 bases removed from V and 6 bases from J, the gap between germline ends came to 14 bases. Germline CDR1 is SGDLS and CDR2 is YYNGEE. This CDR3 comprises 13 residues. The CDR3 DNA reads TGTGCCAGCAGCCCCCGTCTGGGGAGCGAGCAGTACTTC. Protein sequence: CASSPRLGSEQYF. Variable domain in full (rest from reference TRBV9 and TRBJ2-7): DSGVTQTPKHLITATGQRVTLRCSPRSGDLSVYWYQQSLDQGLQFLIQYYNGEERAKGNILERFSAQQFPDLHSELNLSSLELGDSALYFCASSPRLGSEQYFGPGTRLTVT.

The V call is TRBV3-1 (or the pseudogene TRBV3-2), the J call TRBJ2-4, with 7 bases that match TRBD2. This CDR3 is 14 amino acids long. Looked up from germline, CDR1 is LGHDT and CDR2 is YNNKEL (reference sequence). V lost 3 bases to trimming and J lost 7 bases; unmatched junction nucleotides: 6. The CDR3, as DNA: TGTGCCAGCAGCCAGAGCGGGGTGTGGAACATTCAGTACTTC. It codes for CASSQSGVWNIQYF.

The J gene is TRBJ1-1, the V gene TRBV29-1, with 10 bases aligning to TRBD1. Losses at the gene ends were 4 bases for V and 4 bases for J; bases not matched to a gene: 3. CDR1 SQVTM and CDR2 ANQGSEA come from the germline V gene. CDR3 length equals 13 residues. Here the CDR3 reads CSVGTGGSTEAFF. CDR3 nucleotides: TGCAGCGTTGGGACAGGGGGAAGCACTGAAGCTTTCTTT.

This clone showed up just once. The chain couples TRBV6-1 to TRBJ1-1; 7 bases fit TRBD1. Looked up from germline, CDR1 is MNHNS and CDR2 is SASEGT. J lost 5 bases, V lost 3 bases, and 3 bases had no gene match. The CDR3 is made up of 13 amino acids. CDR3 in amino acids: CASSDLQGTEAFF. DNA of the CDR3: TGTGCCAGCAGTGACCTACAGGGGACTGAAGCTTTCTTT.

This clone was counted only a few times. The chain combines TRBV19 with TRBJ2-2, with 7 bases lining up with TRBD1. The CDR3 length is 14 residues. The V gene end was trimmed by 5 bases and the J gene end by 5 bases; junction bases not matched to a gene: 5. The V gene's germline CDR1 is LNHDA and CDR2 SQIVND (reference sequence). CDR3 protein: CASSPGQSTGELFF. CDR3 nucleotides: TGTGCCAGTAGTCCGGGACAGAGTACCGGGGAGCTGTTTTTT.

The chain combines TRBV6-5 with TRBJ2-3; D is perhaps TRBD1 (6 bases). The CDR3 consists of 13 residues. CDR1 is MNHEY, CDR2 SVGAGI, per germline. V lost 5 bases and J 1 base, leaving 7 bases between the germline ends. CDR3 protein: CASSRQGTDTQYF. CDR3 DNA: TGTGCCAGCAGTCGACAGGGCACAGATACGCAGTATTTT.